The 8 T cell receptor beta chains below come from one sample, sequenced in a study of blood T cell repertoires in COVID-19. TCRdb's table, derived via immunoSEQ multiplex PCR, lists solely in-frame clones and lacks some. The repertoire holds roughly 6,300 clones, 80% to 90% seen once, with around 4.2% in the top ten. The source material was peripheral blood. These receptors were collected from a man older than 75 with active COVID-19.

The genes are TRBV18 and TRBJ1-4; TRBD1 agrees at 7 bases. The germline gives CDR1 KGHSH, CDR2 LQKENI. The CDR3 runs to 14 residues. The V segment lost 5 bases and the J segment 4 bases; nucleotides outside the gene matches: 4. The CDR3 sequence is CASSRQGNNEKLFF. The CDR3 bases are TGTGCCAGCTCAAGACAGGGAAATAATGAAAAACTGTTTTTT.

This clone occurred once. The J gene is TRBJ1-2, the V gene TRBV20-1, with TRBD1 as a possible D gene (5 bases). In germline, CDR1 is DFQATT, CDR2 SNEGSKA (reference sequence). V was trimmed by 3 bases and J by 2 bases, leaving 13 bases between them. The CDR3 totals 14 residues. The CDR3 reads CSASSGTANYGYTF. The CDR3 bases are TGCAGTGCTAGTAGCGGGACGGCGAACTATGGCTACACCTTC.

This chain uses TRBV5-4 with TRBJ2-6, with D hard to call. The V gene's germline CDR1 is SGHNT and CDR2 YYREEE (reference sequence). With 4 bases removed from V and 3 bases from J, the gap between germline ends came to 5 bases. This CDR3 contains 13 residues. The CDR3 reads CASSTGGANVLTF. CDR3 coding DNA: TGTGCCAGCAGCACGGGTGGGGCCAACGTCCTGACTTTC. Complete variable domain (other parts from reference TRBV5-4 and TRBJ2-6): ETGVTQSPTHLIKTRGQQVTLRCSSQSGHNTVSWYQQALGQGPQFIFQYYREEENGRGNFPPRFSGLQFPNYSSELNVNALELDDSALYLCASSTGGANVLTFGAGSRLTVL.

This CDR3 reads CASSLRVSTEAFF. The CDR3 DNA sequence: TGTGCCAGCAGTTTACGGGTATCCACTGAAGCTTTCTTT. The gene calls are TRBV27 and TRBJ1-1; D ambiguous. The germline V gene encodes CDR1 MNHEY and CDR2 SMNVEV (reference sequence). This CDR3 is 13 amino acids long. V was cut by 2 bases and J by 4 bases, with 8 bases left in between.

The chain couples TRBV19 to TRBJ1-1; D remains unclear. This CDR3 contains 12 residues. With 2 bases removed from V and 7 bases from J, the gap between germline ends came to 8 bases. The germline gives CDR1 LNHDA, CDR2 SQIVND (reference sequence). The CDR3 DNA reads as TGTGCCAGTAGTATACGCCGGGGTGAAGCTTTCTTT. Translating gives CASSIRRGEAFF.

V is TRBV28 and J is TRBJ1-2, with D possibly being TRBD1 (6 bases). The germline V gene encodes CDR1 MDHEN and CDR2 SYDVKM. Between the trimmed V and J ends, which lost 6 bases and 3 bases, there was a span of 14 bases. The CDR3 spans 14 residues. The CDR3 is CASSRQVRDYGYTF. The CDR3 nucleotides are TGTGCCAGCAGCCGACAGGTGCGGGACTATGGCTACACCTTC.

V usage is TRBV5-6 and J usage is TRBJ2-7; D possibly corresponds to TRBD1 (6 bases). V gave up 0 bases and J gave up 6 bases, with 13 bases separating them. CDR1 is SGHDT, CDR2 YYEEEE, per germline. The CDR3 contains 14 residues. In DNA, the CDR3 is TGTGCCAGCAGCTTGGCCGTCAGGGGAAGCGAGCAGTACTTC. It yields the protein CASSLAVRGSEQYF.

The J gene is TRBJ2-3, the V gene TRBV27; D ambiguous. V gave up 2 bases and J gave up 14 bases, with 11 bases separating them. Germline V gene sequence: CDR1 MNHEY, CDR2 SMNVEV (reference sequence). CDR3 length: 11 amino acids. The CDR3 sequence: CASSLRSNLYF. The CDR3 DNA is TGTGCCAGCAGTTTACGGTCCAATCTGTATTTT.